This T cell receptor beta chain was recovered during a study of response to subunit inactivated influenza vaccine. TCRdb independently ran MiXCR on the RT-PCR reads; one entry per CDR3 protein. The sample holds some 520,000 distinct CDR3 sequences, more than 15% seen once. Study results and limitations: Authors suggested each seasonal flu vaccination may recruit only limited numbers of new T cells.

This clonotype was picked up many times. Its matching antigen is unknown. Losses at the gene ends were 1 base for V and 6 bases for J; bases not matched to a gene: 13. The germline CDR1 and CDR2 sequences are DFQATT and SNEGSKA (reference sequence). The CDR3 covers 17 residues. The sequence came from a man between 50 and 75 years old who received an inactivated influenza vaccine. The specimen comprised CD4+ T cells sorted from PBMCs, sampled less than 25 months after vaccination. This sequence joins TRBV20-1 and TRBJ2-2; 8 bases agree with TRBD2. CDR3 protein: CSARVPLGTRGSGELFF. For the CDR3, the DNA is TGCAGTGCTAGAGTCCCCCTTGGGACTAGGGGTTCCGGGGAGCTGTTTTTT.